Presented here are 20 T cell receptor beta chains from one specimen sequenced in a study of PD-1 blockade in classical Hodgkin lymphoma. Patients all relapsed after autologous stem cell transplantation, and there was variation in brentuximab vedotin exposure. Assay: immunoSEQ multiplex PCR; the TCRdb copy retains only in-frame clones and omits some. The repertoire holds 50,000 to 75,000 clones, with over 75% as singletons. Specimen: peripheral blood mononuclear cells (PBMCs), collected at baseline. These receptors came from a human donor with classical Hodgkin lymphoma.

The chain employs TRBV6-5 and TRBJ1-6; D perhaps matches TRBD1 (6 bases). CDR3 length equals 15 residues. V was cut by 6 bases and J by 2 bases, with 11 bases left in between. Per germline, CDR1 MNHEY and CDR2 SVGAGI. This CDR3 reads CASRHRETYNSPLHF. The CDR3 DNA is TGTGCCAGCAGGCACAGGGAGACCTATAATTCACCCCTCCACTTT.

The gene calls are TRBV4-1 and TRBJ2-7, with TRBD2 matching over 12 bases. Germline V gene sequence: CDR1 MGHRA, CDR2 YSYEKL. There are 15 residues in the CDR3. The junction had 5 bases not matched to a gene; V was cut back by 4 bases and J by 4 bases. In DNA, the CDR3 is TGCGCCAGCAGCCCCCTAGCGGGGGGGCCGTACGAGCAGTACTTC. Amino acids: CASSPLAGGPYEQYF.

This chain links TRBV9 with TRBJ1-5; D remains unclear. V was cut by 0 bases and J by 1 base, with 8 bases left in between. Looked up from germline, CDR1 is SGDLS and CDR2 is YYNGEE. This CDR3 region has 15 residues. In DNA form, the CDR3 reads TGTGCCAGCAGCGTAGATGGACTGAGCAATCAGCCCCAGCATTTT. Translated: CASSVDGLSNQPQHF. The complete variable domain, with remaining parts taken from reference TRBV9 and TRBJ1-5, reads DSGVTQTPKHLITATGQRVTLRCSPRSGDLSVYWYQQSLDQGLQFLIQYYNGEERAKGNILERFSAQQFPDLHSELNLSSLELGDSALYFCASSVDGLSNQPQHFGDGTRLSIL.

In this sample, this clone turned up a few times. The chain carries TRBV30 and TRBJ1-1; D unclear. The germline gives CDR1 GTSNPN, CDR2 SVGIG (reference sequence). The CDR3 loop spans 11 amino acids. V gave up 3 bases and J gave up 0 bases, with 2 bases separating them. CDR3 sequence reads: CAWRLNTEAFF. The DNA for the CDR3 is TGTGCCTGGAGATTGAACACTGAAGCTTTCTTT.

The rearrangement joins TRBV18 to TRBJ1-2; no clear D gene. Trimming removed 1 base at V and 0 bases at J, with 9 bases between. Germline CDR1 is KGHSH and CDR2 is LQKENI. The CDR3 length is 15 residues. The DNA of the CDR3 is TGTGCCAGCTCACCACAGGAGAATACTAACTATGGCTACACCTTC. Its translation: CASSPQENTNYGYTF.

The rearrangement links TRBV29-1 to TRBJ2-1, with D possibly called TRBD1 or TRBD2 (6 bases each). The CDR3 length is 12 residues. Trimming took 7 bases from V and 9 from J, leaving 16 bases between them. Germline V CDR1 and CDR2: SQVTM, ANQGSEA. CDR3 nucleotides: TGCAGCGGTCGTAGCGGACAGAGTGAGCAGTTCTTC. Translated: CSGRSGQSEQFF.

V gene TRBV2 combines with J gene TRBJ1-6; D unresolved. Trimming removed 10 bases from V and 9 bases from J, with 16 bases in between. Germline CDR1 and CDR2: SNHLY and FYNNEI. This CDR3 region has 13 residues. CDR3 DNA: TGTGCCACCGTGGAGGCAGATCGTTCACCCCTCCACTTT. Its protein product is CATVEADRSPLHF.

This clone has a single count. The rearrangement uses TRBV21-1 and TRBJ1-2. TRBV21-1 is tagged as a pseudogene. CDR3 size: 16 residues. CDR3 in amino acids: CASSKVVGGRDYGYTF. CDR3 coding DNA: TGTGCCAGCAGCAAAGTAGTCGGGGGGCGCGACTATGGCTACACCTTC.

CDR3 in amino acids: CASSYIGNEQFF. CDR3 in DNA: TGTGCCAGCAGTTACATAGGGAACGAGCAGTTCTTC. The gene calls are TRBV6-5 and TRBJ2-1; D not resolved. This CDR3 has 12 residues. The V end was cut by 2 bases, the J end by 10 bases, with 9 bases between. In germline, CDR1 is MNHEY, CDR2 SVGAGI.

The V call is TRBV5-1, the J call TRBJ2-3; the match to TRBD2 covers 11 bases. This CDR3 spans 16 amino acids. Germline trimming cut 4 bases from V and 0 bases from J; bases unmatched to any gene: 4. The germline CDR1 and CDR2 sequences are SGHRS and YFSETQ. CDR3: CASSEGLAESTDTQYF. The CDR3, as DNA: TGCGCCAGCAGCGAGGGACTAGCGGAGAGCACAGATACGCAGTATTTT.

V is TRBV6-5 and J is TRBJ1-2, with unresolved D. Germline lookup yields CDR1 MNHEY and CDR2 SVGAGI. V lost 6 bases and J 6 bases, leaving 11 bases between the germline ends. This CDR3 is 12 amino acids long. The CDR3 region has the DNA TGTGCCAGCAGAAGTGCAATCGATGGCTACACCTTC. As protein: CASRSAIDGYTF.

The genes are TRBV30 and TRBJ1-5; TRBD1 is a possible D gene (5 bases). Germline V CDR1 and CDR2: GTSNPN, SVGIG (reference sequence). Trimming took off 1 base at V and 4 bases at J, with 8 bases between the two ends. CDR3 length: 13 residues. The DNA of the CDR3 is TGTGCCTGGAGTGCCCGGGGGAATCAGCCCCAGCATTTT. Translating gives CAWSARGNQPQHF.

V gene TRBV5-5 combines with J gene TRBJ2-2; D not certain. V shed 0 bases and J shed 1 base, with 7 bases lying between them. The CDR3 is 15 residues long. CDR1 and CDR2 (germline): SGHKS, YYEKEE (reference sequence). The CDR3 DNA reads TGTGCCAGCAGCTTGGTGTCTGAGAACACCGGGGAGCTGTTTTTT. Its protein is CASSLVSENTGELFF.

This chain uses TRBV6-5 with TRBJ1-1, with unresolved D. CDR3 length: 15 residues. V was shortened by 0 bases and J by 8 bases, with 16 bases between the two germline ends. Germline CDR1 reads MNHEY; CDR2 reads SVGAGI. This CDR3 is CASSYSTRTGREAFF. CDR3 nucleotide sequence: TGTGCCAGCAGTTACTCGACTCGGACGGGGAGAGAAGCTTTCTTT.

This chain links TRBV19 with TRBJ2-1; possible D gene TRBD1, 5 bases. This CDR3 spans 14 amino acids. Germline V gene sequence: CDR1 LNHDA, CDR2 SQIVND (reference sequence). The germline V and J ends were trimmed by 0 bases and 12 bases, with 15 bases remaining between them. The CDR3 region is CASSIDTQSQGQFF. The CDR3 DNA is TGTGCCAGTAGTATAGACACCCAATCTCAGGGGCAGTTCTTC.

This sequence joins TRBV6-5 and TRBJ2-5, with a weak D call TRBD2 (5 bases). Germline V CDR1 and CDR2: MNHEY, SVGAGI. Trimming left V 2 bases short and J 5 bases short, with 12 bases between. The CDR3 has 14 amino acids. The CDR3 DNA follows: TGTGCCAGCAGTTACAACCCGCGCGGGGAGACCCAGTACTTC. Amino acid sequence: CASSYNPRGETQYF.

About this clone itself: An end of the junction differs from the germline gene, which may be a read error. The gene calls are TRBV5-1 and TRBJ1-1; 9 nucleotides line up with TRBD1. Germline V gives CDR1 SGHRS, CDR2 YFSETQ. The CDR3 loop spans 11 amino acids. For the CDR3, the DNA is TGCGCCAGCAGGCGGGACAGGGAGAGGGAATTT. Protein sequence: CASRRDREREF.

The CDR3 sequence: CASSSPDSGNTIYF. The DNA of the CDR3 is TGTGCCAGCAGTTCTCCGGACTCTGGAAACACCATATATTTT. This sequence joins TRBV6-6 and TRBJ1-3; the D is unclear. Germline lookup yields CDR1 MNHNY and CDR2 SVGAGI (reference sequence). The CDR3 is made up of 14 amino acids. Between the trimmed V and J ends, which lost 4 bases and 0 bases, there was a span of 7 bases.

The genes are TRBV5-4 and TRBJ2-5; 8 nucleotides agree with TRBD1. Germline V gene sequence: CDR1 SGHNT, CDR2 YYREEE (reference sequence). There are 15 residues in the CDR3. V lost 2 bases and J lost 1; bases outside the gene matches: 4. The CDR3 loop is CASSFGTGRQETQYF. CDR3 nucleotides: TGTGCCAGCAGCTTCGGGACAGGACGCCAAGAGACCCAGTACTTC.

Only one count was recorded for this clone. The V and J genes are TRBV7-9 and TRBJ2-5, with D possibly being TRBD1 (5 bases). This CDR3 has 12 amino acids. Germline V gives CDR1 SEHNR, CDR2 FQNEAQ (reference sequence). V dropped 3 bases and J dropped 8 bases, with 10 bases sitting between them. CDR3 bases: TGTGCCAGCAGCTTGGGCAGGGAAACCCAGTACTTC. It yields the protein CASSLGRETQYF.